Sequencing of this T cell receptor (beta chain) was carried out in a study of blood T cell repertoires in COVID-19. Trimming at V came to 10 bases and at J to 2 bases, leaving 7 bases not matched to a gene. This CDR3 contains 15 residues. Germline assignment: CDR1 LNHDA and CDR2 SQIVND (reference sequence). In this sample, this clone turned up a few times. TCRdb's copy holds only in-frame clones and misses some; the assay was immunoSEQ multiplex PCR. The sample carries about 330,000 clones, approximately 88% recorded once. The sequence derives from a man aged 30 to 45 who had recovered from COVID-19. Source material: PBMCs or T cells enriched from blood (not recorded which). The chain links TRBV19 to TRBJ2-2; 10 bases match TRBD1. The CDR3 DNA is TGTGCCACGGGGACAGGGGCCTTTAACACCGGGGAGCTGTTTTTT. Its translation: CATGTGAFNTGELFF.